The present entry profiles one T cell receptor beta chain with its context. This sample is drawn from a study of blood T cell repertoires in COVID-19. Study summary: Acute and convalescent COVID-19 samples came from the United States, Italy and Spain. PBMCs, B-cell-depleted T cells, or T cells provided the cDNA or gDNA that made up the material.

As handled by the study authors: Counts of nucleated cells, estimated from reference gene primer amplification, were obtained. Method: immunoSEQ multiplex PCR; TCRdb's copy keeps in-frame clones and lacks some. That table gives V, J and clone size, and the DNA gave D and trimming. The table records 140,000 or so clones, roughly four fifths of them present only once. The germline gives CDR1 MNHEY, CDR2 SMNVEV (reference sequence). The germline V and J ends were trimmed by 2 bases and 6 bases, with 8 bases remaining between them. This CDR3 spans 13 amino acids. This clonotype originated in a woman older than 75 with acute or convalescent COVID-19. Sequences were obtained from peripheral blood. The V gene is TRBV27, the J gene TRBJ1-5; D is ambiguous. DNA of the CDR3: TGTGCCAGCAGTTTACGAGGTGGTCAGCCCCAGCATTTT. Its protein product is CASSLRGGQPQHF.